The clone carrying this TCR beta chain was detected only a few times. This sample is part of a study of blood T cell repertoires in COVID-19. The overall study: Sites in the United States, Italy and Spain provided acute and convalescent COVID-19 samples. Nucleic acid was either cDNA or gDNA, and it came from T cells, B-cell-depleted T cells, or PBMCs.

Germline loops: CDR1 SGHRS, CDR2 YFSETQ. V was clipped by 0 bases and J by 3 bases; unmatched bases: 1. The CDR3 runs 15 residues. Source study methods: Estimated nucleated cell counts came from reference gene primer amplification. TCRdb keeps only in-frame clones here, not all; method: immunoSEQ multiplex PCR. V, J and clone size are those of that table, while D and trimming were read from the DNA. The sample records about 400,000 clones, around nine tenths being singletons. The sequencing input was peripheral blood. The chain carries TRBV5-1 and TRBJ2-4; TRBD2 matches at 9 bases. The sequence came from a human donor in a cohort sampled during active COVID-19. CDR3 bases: TGCGCCAGCAGCTTGGAAGCGGGGGGCAAAAACATTCAGTACTTC. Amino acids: CASSLEAGGKNIQYF.